This is a list of T cell receptor beta chains from one sample in a study of naive and memory T cell subsets. In TCRdb, the UMI-ligation and nested PCR reads were re-called with MiXCR into one record per CDR3 protein. Here the sample spans 80,000 to 95,000 distinct CDR3 sequences, over 8.5% being singletons. Sequencing was carried out using naive CD8+ T cells from blood. The receptor set was obtained from a human donor in good health. CDR3s leave out the opening cysteine and the closing phenylalanine or tryptophan.

J gene | CDR3 length | V gene | CDR3 protein
TRBJ1-1 | 12 | TRBV6-5 | ASRWIRGNTEAF
TRBJ1-4 | 15 | TRBV20-1 | SARDPNGPGANEKLF
TRBJ2-1 | 14 | TRBV5-1 | ASSLALAGELNEQF
TRBJ2-1 | 10 | TRBV29-1 | SALSGGDEQF
TRBJ2-7 | 13 | TRBV29-1 | SVEVGTSGTYEQY
TRBJ2-1 | 16 | TRBV10-3 | AISEPGLAARGGNEQF
TRBJ1-1 | 13 | TRBV19 | ASSIDKNRNTEAF
TRBJ2-7 | 13 | TRBV7-2 | ASSLSSGYDYEQY
TRBJ2-3 | 15 | TRBV5-1 | ASSAGTSGASTDTQY
TRBJ2-2 | 10 | TRBV2 | ASSGRRGELF
TRBJ2-7 | 12 | TRBV29-1 | SVEGTGGSHEQY
TRBJ2-6 | 19 | TRBV7-9 | ASSFREGLQDWNSGANVLT
TRBJ1-5 | 12 | TRBV30 | AWSVGGGYQPQH
TRBJ2-7 | 10 | TRBV2 | ASRGTAYEQY
TRBJ2-6 | 14 | TRBV27 | ASTTDWGSGANVLT
TRBJ2-6 | 16 | TRBV6-5 | ASSPSRWRGSGANVLT
TRBJ1-1 | 9 | TRBV29-1 | SVERKREAF
TRBJ1-1 | 13 | TRBV4-1 | ASSQVMGLNTEAF
TRBJ2-2 | 15 | TRBV24-1 | ATSDNDREWYTGELF
TRBJ1-2 | 9 | TRBV29-1 | SVSGRDGYT
TRBJ1-5 | 13 | TRBV6-1 | ASTSGVASNQPQH
TRBJ2-7 | 11 | TRBV20-1 | SAHREGAYEQY
TRBJ1-1 | 15 | TRBV20-1 | SARDWGELRANTEAF
TRBJ2-2 | 17 | TRBV13 | ASSSQVFLAGVSAGELF
TRBJ2-1 | 12 | TRBV29-1 | SVDGRSSYNEQF
TRBJ2-5 | 15 | TRBV27 | ASSPTGTGGFQETQY
TRBJ1-2 | 12 | TRBV20-1 | SAYLTGGHYGYT
TRBJ2-5 | 13 | TRBV28 | ASSIRDRGQETQY
TRBJ1-1 | 13 | TRBV5-1 | ASSLGQSVNTEAF
TRBJ1-1 | 12 | TRBV30 | AWMGTVMNTEAF
TRBJ2-3 | 13 | TRBV7-6 | ASSLLATSTDTQY
TRBJ2-1 | 14 | TRBV4-3 | ASSQDRRTSLDEQF
TRBJ1-5 | 13 | TRBV28 | ASSLWGTSNQPQH
TRBJ2-3 | 10 | TRBV7-9 | ASSLILDTQY
TRBJ2-1 | 12 | TRBV6-5 | ASSHRVSGNEQF
TRBJ2-7 | 12 | TRBV7-9 | ASSARTGTYEQY
TRBJ2-3 | 12 | TRBV10-3 | AVTGTTSTDTQY